One sample yielded the 28 T cell receptor beta chains listed below, sequenced in a study of Graves' ophthalmopathy and Graves' hyperthyroidism. RNA transcripts served as template for amplifying TCR beta CDR3 sequences. Investigators did first-round RT-PCR with HTBI primers, then second-round multiplex PCR. MiXCR, run by TCRdb on the multiplex PCR reads, gives a single entry per CDR3 protein. The sample has roughly 610,000 distinct CDR3 sequences, 20% to 25% seen once. Sequenced: peripheral blood. The receptors were sampled from a woman aged 18-29 years with stable Graves' hyperthyroidism. Some clones in this sample may be carry-over from other donors' samples.

Note on this clonotype: Given a much more abundant clone one base away, this may be a read error. The chain combines TRBV2 with TRBJ1-5; the D is unclear. Germline assignment: CDR1 SNHLY and CDR2 FYNNEI. The V end was cut by 6 bases, the J end by 6 bases, with 15 bases between. The CDR3 covers 14 residues. CDR3 amino acids: CASRGTVVRQPQHF. The CDR3 DNA sequence: TGTGCCAGCAGGGGAACAGTGGTTCGTCAGCCCCAGCATTTT.

Of note for this clonotype: One junction end does not reproduce the germline sequence, and a read error may be involved. This rearrangement joins TRBV9 to TRBJ2-2; D gene unclear. The germline V gene encodes CDR1 SGDLS and CDR2 YYNGEE. This CDR3 contains 14 residues. The CDR3 bases are TGTGCCTGCAGCGTAGTTGTGGACACCGGGGAGCTGTTTTTT. This codes for CACSVVVDTGELFF.

In regard to this clonotype: A much larger clone differs from this one at a single base, so this may be a read error. The rearrangement uses TRBV9 and TRBJ1-5; D uncertain. Germline V gene data show CDR1 as SGDLS and CDR2 as YYNGEE. This CDR3 contains 10 residues. The CDR3 here is CASSVSKSRF. The CDR3 DNA is TGTGCCAGCAGCGTGAGTAAGTCGCGTTTT.

This clonotype occurred many times. This sequence joins TRBV6-1 and TRBJ1-1, with TRBD1 as a possible D gene (6 bases). CDR3 length: 13 amino acids. CDR1 and CDR2 from the germline V gene are MNHNS and SASEGT. V was shortened by 4 bases and J by 5 bases, with 11 bases between the two germline ends. The CDR3 coding sequence is TGTGCCAGCAGTGTGAACAGGGAGACTGAAGCTTTCTTT. It is translated as CASSVNRETEAFF.

This clonotype occurred a few times. A much larger clone lies one base from this, so it may be a read error. J is TRBJ2-4 and V is TRBV11-3, with TRBD1 identical over 7 bases. The CDR3 has 14 residues. Germline CDR1 SGHNT, CDR2 YENEEA. In nucleotides, the CDR3 is TGTGCCAGCAGCTTTGAGGGGGCCAAAAACATTAAGTACTTC. Encoded protein: CASSFEGAKNIKYF.

In its sample, this clonotype was seen a few times. The genes are TRBV30 and TRBJ1-2; TRBD1 might be the D (5 bases). The germline V and J ends were trimmed by 0 bases and 8 bases, with 16 bases remaining between them. Germline lookup yields CDR1 GTSNPN and CDR2 SVGIG (reference sequence). This CDR3 is built from 14 residues. CDR3 region: CAWSVLERGNGYTF. DNA of the CDR3: TGTGCCTGGAGTGTACTAGAGAGGGGTAACGGCTACACCTTC.

The table lists this clonotype with many counts. V gene TRBV2 combines with J gene TRBJ1-6; no definite D call. Between the trimmed V and J ends, which lost 6 bases and 8 bases, there was a span of 5 bases. Germline CDR1 SNHLY, CDR2 FYNNEI. This CDR3 is built from 11 residues. CDR3 loop: CASRRDSPLHF. The CDR3 nucleotides read TGTGCCAGCAGACGGGATTCACCCCTCCACTTT.

The table lists this clonotype with many counts. The V and J genes are TRBV7-2 and TRBJ1-6, with 12 bases matching TRBD1. Trimming removed 2 bases from V and 9 bases from J; junction bases left unmatched: 5. The CDR3 length is 16 residues. From germline, CDR1 is SGHTA and CDR2 FQGNSA. CDR3 sequence (DNA): TGTGCCAGCAGCTTAACCGGGACAGGGGGCCGTTCACCCCTCCACTTT. This translates into CASSLTGTGGRSPLHF.

This clonotype was counted only a few times. The rearrangement links TRBV6-5 to TRBJ1-2; D remains unclear. Germline CDR1 reads MNHEY; CDR2 reads SVGAGI. This CDR3 contains 10 residues. The V and J ends lost 11 bases and 5 bases respectively, with 9 bases between them. The CDR3 is CACLGYGYTF. As DNA, the CDR3 is TGTGCCTGCCTGGGGTATGGCTACACCTTC.

The rearrangement uses TRBV3-1 and TRBJ2-7; 9 bases match TRBD2. The CDR3 is 16 amino acids. Germline CDR1 LGHDT, CDR2 YNNKEL (reference sequence). J lost 0 bases, V lost 0 bases, and 3 bases had no gene match. CDR3 in amino acids: CASSQDLAGSSYEQYF. The CDR3 coding sequence is TGTGCCAGCAGCCAAGATCTAGCGGGGTCCTCCTACGAGCAGTACTTC.

This clonotype was counted at least ten times. J is TRBJ2-5 and V is TRBV20-1; 10 bases match TRBD1. This CDR3 comprises 13 residues. Germline-derived CDR1 and CDR2 are DFQATT and SNEGSKA (reference sequence). Trimming cost V 5 bases and J 4 bases; bases outside gene matches: 4. CDR3 amino acids: CSAPRDRGETQYF. CDR3 nucleotides: TGCAGTGCTCCCCGGGACAGGGGAGAGACCCAGTACTTC.

This clonotype was observed many times. The gene calls are TRBV12-3 or TRBV12-4 and TRBJ2-5; no firm D call. Trimming took off 2 bases at V and 4 bases at J, with 8 bases between the two ends. CDR3 length equals 13 residues. CDR3 coding DNA: TGTGCCAGCAGTTTATTGGGTATAGAGACCCAGTACTTC. Translating it yields CASSLLGIETQYF.

This clonotype was picked up many times. The chain employs TRBV6-1 and TRBJ2-5; D is undetermined. The V end was cut by 3 bases, the J end by 5 bases, with 10 bases between. Germline lookup yields CDR1 MNHNS and CDR2 SASEGT. There are 13 residues in the CDR3. The CDR3 sequence: CASSEIFRETQYF. CDR3 in DNA: TGTGCCAGCAGTGAGATCTTTAGGGAGACCCAGTACTTC.

This clonotype was detected ten times or more. The V and J genes are TRBV12-3 or TRBV12-4 and TRBJ1-1, with a tentative D call TRBD1 (6 bases). V was trimmed by 5 bases and J by 0 bases, leaving 19 bases between them. The CDR3 is 17 amino acids. The CDR3 DNA is TGTGCCAGCAGTACCTCTTTGGACAGCCATTTGAACACTGAAGCTTTCTTT. This gives the protein CASSTSLDSHLNTEAFF.

The rearrangement links TRBV20-1 to TRBJ2-7, with D hard to call. Between the trimmed V and J ends, which lost 5 bases and 5 bases, there was a span of 16 bases. The V gene's germline CDR1 is DFQATT and CDR2 SNEGSKA (reference sequence). The CDR3 sequence is 13 residues long. CDR3 sequence (DNA): TGCAGTGCTCTGATCTTCCTGGGAAACGAGCAGTACTTC. Its protein product is CSALIFLGNEQYF.

Many counts were recorded for this clonotype. The chain links TRBV6-5 to TRBJ1-2; D unclear. V lost 4 bases and J 3 bases, leaving 21 bases between the germline ends. This CDR3 contains 17 residues. The germline V gene has CDR1 MNHEY and CDR2 SVGAGI. The CDR3 protein is CASSSEFSRRKDYGYTF. The CDR3 DNA follows: TGTGCCAGCAGTTCCGAATTCTCAAGGAGGAAAGACTATGGCTACACCTTC.

A word on this clonotype: A much larger clonotype is one base distant, so this may be a read error. The missing conserved phenylalanine or tryptophan at the end of this CDR3 makes a read error likely. The V and J genes are TRBV15 and TRBJ2-4; D call uncertain. Trimming removed 0 bases at V and 8 bases at J, with 8 bases between. Germline V lookup: CDR1 LNHNV, CDR2 YYDKDF (reference sequence). This CDR3 region has 13 residues. In DNA, the CDR3 is TGTGCCACCAGCAGAGATCCCCCGGACATTCAGTACGTC. Translating it yields CATSRDPPDIQYV.

This clonotype was picked up many times. This chain uses TRBV7-6 with TRBJ2-7; D uncertain. V was shortened by 1 base and J by 0 bases, with 10 bases between the two germline ends. Germline-derived CDR1 and CDR2 are SGHVS and FNYEAQ. The CDR3 runs to 15 residues. The CDR3 loop is CASSLEDRNSYEQYF. CDR3 DNA sequence: TGTGCCAGCAGCTTAGAAGACCGAAACTCCTACGAGCAGTACTTC.

This clonotype was counted at least ten times. The chain carries TRBV19 and TRBJ1-5; weak D call: TRBD1 (6 bases). Trimming left V 5 bases short and J 0 bases short, with 11 bases between. This CDR3 spans 15 amino acids. Germline CDR1 and CDR2: LNHDA and SQIVND (reference sequence). The CDR3 nucleotides read TGTGCCAGTAGTCGCGACAGGAATAGCAATCAGCCCCAGCATTTT. Its translation is CASSRDRNSNQPQHF.

This clonotype appeared many times. The J gene is TRBJ2-5, the V gene TRBV7-2; D call uncertain. The CDR3 extends over 11 amino acids. CDR1 is SGHTA, CDR2 FQGNSA, per germline. V was shortened by 3 bases and J by 5 bases, with 4 bases between the two germline ends. The CDR3 spells CASSFYETQYF. The CDR3 bases are TGTGCCAGCAGCTTCTATGAGACCCAGTACTTC.

V is TRBV5-1 and J is TRBJ2-4; 7 bases map to TRBD1. Germline lookup yields CDR1 SGHRS and CDR2 YFSETQ. The CDR3 covers 14 residues. The J segment lost 5 bases and the V segment lost 3 bases, leaving 5 bases of the junction unmatched. This chain's CDR3 is CASSSGQIENIQYF. The CDR3 bases are TGCGCCAGCAGCTCGGGACAGATCGAAAACATTCAGTACTTC.

The V and J genes are TRBV2 and TRBJ2-5; 7 bases fit TRBD1. With V trimmed by 4 bases and J by 3 bases, 5 bases remained unmatched. Germline V gene data show CDR1 as SNHLY and CDR2 as FYNNEI. The CDR3 has 14 amino acids. CDR3 nucleotides: TGTGCCAGCAGTGCCATTACAGGGGAAGAGACCCAGTACTTC. Encoded protein: CASSAITGEETQYF. The whole variable domain, filled in from reference TRBV2 and TRBJ2-5, reads EPEVTQTPSHQVTQMGQEVILRCVPISNHLYFYWYRQILGQKVEFLVSFYNNEISEKSEIFDDQFSVERPDGSNFTLKIRSTKLEDSAMYFCASSAITGEETQYFGPGTRLLVL.

This clonotype has ten or more counts. The chain joins TRBV5-4 to TRBJ2-2; D is unresolved. The CDR3 totals 15 residues. The V end was cut by 2 bases, the J end by 3 bases, with 11 bases between. Germline assignment: CDR1 SGHNT and CDR2 YYREEE (reference sequence). The CDR3 DNA is TGTGCCAGCAGCTTCAATGGGGTGGACACCGGGGAGCTGTTTTTT. As protein: CASSFNGVDTGELFF.

This clonotype was found many times. This chain uses TRBV7-8 with TRBJ1-2, with D uncertain. CDR3 length: 16 residues. Trimming took 1 base from V and 6 from J, leaving 18 bases between them. Germline V gene data show CDR1 as SGHVS and CDR2 as FQNEAQ. The CDR3 DNA reads as TGTGCCAGCAGCTTAGTTATGGCAATGGTCAATCATGGCTACACCTTC. Its protein product is CASSLVMAMVNHGYTF.

In this sample, this clonotype turned up many times. V is TRBV7-8 and J is TRBJ1-6; D may be TRBD1 (6 bases). Germline values: CDR1 SGHVS, CDR2 FQNEAQ. V lost 5 bases and J lost 1, with 15 bases in between. This CDR3 has 17 amino acids. CDR3 region: CASSRGIKRSYNSPLHF. The CDR3 nucleotides are TGTGCCAGCAGCAGGGGGATTAAAAGGTCCTATAATTCACCCCTCCACTTT.

The DNA for the CDR3 is TGCAGTGTCGCAGGGAAGGTTTCCGCGAACACCGGGGAGCTGTTTTTT. It encodes CSVAGKVSANTGELFF. The rearrangement links TRBV20-1 to TRBJ2-2; TRBD1 might be the D (5 bases). V was clipped by 7 bases and J by 0 bases, with 18 bases between them. The germline V gene has CDR1 DFQATT and CDR2 SNEGSKA (reference sequence). The CDR3 spans 16 residues.

This clonotype was seen ten or more times. The rearrangement links TRBV7-2 to TRBJ2-7; 11 nucleotides line up with TRBD2. Germline CDR1 reads SGHTA; CDR2 reads FQGNSA. With 3 bases clipped from V and 2 bases from J, the junction kept 3 bases outside the gene matches. The CDR3 consists of 15 residues. CDR3 nucleotides: TGTGCCAGCAGCTTCGGGACTAGCGGCCCCTACGAGCAGTACTTC. Protein sequence: CASSFGTSGPYEQYF.

The V gene is TRBV20-1, the J gene TRBJ1-1, with D uncertain. The length of the CDR3 is 10 residues. Trimming shortened V by 3 bases and J by 5 bases, and 4 bases separated the two germline ends. Germline-derived CDR1 and CDR2 are DFQATT and SNEGSKA (reference sequence). CDR3 sequence (DNA): TGCAGTGCTAGTTCGACTGAAGCTTTCTTT. This gives the protein CSASSTEAFF.